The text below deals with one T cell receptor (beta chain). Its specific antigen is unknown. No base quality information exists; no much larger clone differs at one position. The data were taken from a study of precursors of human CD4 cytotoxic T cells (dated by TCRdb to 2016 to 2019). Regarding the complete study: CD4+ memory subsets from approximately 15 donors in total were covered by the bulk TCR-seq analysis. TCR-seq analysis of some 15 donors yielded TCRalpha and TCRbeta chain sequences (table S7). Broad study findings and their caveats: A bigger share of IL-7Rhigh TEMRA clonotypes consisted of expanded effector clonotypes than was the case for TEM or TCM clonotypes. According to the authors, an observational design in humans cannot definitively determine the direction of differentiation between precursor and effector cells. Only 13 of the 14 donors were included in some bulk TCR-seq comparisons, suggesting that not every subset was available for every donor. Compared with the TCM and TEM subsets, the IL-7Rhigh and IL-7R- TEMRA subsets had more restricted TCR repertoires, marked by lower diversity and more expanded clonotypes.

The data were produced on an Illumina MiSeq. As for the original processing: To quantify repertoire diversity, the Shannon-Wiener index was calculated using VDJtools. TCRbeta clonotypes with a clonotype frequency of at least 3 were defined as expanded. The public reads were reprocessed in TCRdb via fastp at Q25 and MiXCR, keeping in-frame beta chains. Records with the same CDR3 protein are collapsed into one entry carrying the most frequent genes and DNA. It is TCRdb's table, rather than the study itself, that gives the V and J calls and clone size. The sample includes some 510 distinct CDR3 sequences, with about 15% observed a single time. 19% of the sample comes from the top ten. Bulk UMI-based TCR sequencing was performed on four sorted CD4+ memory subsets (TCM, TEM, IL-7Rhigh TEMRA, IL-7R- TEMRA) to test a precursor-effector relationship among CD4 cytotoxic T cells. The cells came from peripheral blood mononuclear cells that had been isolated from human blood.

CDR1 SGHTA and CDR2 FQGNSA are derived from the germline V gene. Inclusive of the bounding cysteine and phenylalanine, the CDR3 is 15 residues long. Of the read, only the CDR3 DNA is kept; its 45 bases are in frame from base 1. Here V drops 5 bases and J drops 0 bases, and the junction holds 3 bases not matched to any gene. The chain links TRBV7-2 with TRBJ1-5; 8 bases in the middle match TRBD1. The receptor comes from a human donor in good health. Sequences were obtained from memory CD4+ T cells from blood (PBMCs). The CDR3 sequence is CASSPGGGSNQPQHF. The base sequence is TGTGCCAGCAGCCCAGGGGGCGGTAGCAATCAGCCCCAGCATTTT.